These T cell receptor beta chains were read from a single sample in a study of shared clonotypes between healthy human individuals. Clones were sequenced by immunoSEQ multiplex PCR, and TCRdb holds only the in-frame ones, with some missing. The table lists hundreds of thousands of clones, 73% of them singletons. Sequenced: memory CD4+ T cells sorted from blood. The receptors shown here come from a man aged 25 to 45 in good health. Each CDR3 is given without its conserved first and last residue.

>13|TRBV7-3|TRBJ2-5
ASSLGLAGVQTQY
>14|TRBV5-1|TRBJ2-7
ASSLNSGLAGDEQY
>13|TRBV21-1|TRBJ2-3
ASSKGTSASDTQY
>13|TRBV27|TRBJ2-7
ASSLFSGRDNEQY
>16|TRBV4-1|TRBJ2-5
ASSQDRLAGVAQETQY
>13|TRBV5-1|TRBJ2-1
ASSLGNWGYNEQF
>8|TRBV29-1|TRBJ2-3
SVATDTQY
>12|TRBV5-5|TRBJ1-4
ASSRTIGEEKLF
>13|TRBV6-5|TRBJ1-2
ASSYGTFGSYGYT
>11|TRBV10-1|TRBJ2-7
ASSEAVAYEQY
>10|TRBV5-1|TRBJ2-3
ASSPTRDTQY
>11|TRBV10-3|TRBJ1-2
AMRKGTLNGYT
>11|TRBV7-9|-
ASSLAGEGEQY
>12|TRBV14|TRBJ1-3
ASSLEVLGNTIY
>14|TRBV5-1|TRBJ2-1
ASSLGGASSPHEQF
>15|TRBV18|TRBJ2-1
ASSPTLAGGTYNEQF
>14|TRBV5-1|TRBJ1-2
ASSLVSQAGPYGYT
>13|TRBV5-4|TRBJ2-2
ASSRSTSVTGELF
>13|TRBV5-1|TRBJ2-3
ASSLGDRLTDTQY
>15|TRBV6-1|TRBJ1-5
ASSVGATQYSNQPQH
>14|TRBV5-5|TRBJ1-4
ASSRSLRVTNEKLF
>13|TRBV4-2|TRBJ2-7
ASSQETGAFYEQY
>11|TRBV9|TRBJ1-2
ASSGHRNYGYT